This entry concerns a single T cell receptor (beta chain). This clone showed up just once. Its antigen target is currently unknown. No base quality values were provided; no much bigger clone lies one nucleotide off. The immunoSEQ Assay, a bias-controlled multiplex PCR, was used to amplify TCRbeta CDR3 regions from genomic DNA. The authors' analysis ran thus. The number of nucleated cells in each sample was estimated from the amplification of reference gene primers within the assay. To quantify the absolute abundance of each unique TCRbeta CDR3 rearrangement, sequence reads were collapsed and filtered. Productive Simpson clonality was computed per sample as the square root of Simpson's diversity index over productive rearrangements. The source is immuneACCESS, and TCRdb retained only in-frame sequences with V and J called. Part of the clones is not carried over; for the studies checked, unresolved V genes explain less than half of this, and the remainder is unexplained. V and J calls and clone size come straight from that table; D and trimming were deduced from the DNA. This sample holds about 410,000 clones; about nine tenths were observed only once. The biggest ten clones account for 1.5% to 1.8% of the sample.

The record originates from a study of blood T cell repertoires in COVID-19 (dated by TCRdb to 2018 to 2020). Regarding the study in general: Samples covering the acute and convalescent phases of COVID-19 were provided by collaborators in the United States, Italy and Spain. Deeply sampled blood TCRbeta repertoires from subjects exposed to, actively infected with, or recovered from COVID-19 were included in the dataset. The prospective study material was composed of cDNA or gDNA derived from T cells, B-cell-depleted T cells, or PBMCs. The repertoires were released in a freely available public database intended as a resource for research on the immune response to SARS-CoV-2. Where available, HLA class I and class II types were taken from metadata supplied by the sample provider and were not determined by assay-based typing. The samples were drawn from the first 160 participants of the ongoing ImmuneRACE study and from 1,200 or so subjects provided by 6 global collaborators. Sample metadata almost always included a de-identified subject ID, COVID-19 status, age in years and sex.

One collaborating source in Seattle enrolled patients while the patients were actively infected and followed the patients over time throughout the course of disease. Whole blood was collected in K2EDTA tubes by collaborating institutions according to the institutions' own protocols. For TCRbeta analysis, collaborator samples were shipped as frozen whole blood, as isolated PBMCs, or as DNA extracted from either sample type. General findings and caveats noted by the study authors: The quantity of clinical and demographic metadata differed by source and by participant and was supplied without curation.

The TCR comes from a woman aged 40 to 50 with COVID-19, enrolled during active disease. Sequenced input: peripheral blood.

The CDR3 reads as follows: CASSATSVVNTEAFF. Read as DNA, the sequence is TGTGCCAGCAGCGCCACGTCGGTGGTGAACACTGAAGCTTTCTTT. The V gene is TRBV9 and the J gene is TRBJ1-1, with no reliable assignment of the D segment. The CDR3 holds 15 amino acids from the cysteine to the phenylalanine. The CDR3 DNA has 45 bases and is translated from base 1. CDR1 SGDLS and CDR2 YYNGEE are derived from the germline V gene. The germline ends are 12 bases apart after V is trimmed by 3 bases and J by 0 bases.